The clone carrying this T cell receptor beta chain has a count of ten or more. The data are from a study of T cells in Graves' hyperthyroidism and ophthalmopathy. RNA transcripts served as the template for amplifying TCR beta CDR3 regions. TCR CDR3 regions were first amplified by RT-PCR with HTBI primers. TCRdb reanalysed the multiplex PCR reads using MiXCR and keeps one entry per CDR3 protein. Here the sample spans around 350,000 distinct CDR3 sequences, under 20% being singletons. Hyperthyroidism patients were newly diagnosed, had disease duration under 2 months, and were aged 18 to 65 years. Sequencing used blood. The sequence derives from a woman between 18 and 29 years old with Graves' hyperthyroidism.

CDR3 residues: CASIGQGAQHTEAFF. In DNA, the CDR3 is TGTGCCAGCATCGGACAGGGGGCACAGCACACTGAAGCTTTCTTT. J is TRBJ1-1 and V is TRBV11-2; TRBD1 aligns across 11 bases. The CDR3 contains 15 residues. The junction had 7 bases not matched to a gene; V was cut back by 7 bases and J by 3 bases. CDR1 and CDR2 (germline): SGHAT, FQNNGV.